This section outlines one T cell receptor beta chain sequence together with its context. The data were taken from a study of blood T cell repertoires in COVID-19. Study summary: Resolution of symptoms, clearance, or two negative PCRs was present in recovered Cohort 3 donors. Sites in the United States, Italy and Spain provided acute and convalescent COVID-19 samples. PBMCs, B-cell-depleted T cells, or T cells were the source of the cDNA or gDNA that made up the material.

Clones were read by immunoSEQ multiplex PCR, and TCRdb kept only the in-frame ones, dropping some. The sample carries 400,000 or so clones, more than 70% recorded once. Germline V lookup: CDR1 LNHDA, CDR2 SQIVND (reference sequence). The CDR3 is 14 amino acids. V lost 2 bases and J lost 11, with 16 bases in between. This chain connects TRBV19 to TRBJ1-5; no firm D call. This TCR came from a middle-aged man in a cohort exposed to, infected with or recovered from COVID-19 (not recorded which). Source material: PBMCs or T cells enriched from blood (not recorded which). CDR3 in DNA: TGTGCCAGTAGTATACCCTCGGGTCATGCCGCCCAGCATTTT. Protein: CASSIPSGHAAQHF.